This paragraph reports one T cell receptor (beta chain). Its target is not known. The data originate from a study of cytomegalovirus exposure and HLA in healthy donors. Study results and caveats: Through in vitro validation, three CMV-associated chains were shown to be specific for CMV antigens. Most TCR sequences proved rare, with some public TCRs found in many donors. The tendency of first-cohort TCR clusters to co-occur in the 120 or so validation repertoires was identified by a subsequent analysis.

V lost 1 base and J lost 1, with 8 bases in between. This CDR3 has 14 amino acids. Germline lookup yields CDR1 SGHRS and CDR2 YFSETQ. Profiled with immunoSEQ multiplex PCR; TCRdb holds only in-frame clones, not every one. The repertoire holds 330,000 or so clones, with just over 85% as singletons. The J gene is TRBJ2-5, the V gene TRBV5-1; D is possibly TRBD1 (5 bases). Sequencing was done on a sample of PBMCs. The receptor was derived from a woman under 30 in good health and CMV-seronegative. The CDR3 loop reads CASSLFGAQETQYF. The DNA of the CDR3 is TGCGCCAGCAGCTTGTTTGGGGCCCAAGAGACCCAGTACTTC.